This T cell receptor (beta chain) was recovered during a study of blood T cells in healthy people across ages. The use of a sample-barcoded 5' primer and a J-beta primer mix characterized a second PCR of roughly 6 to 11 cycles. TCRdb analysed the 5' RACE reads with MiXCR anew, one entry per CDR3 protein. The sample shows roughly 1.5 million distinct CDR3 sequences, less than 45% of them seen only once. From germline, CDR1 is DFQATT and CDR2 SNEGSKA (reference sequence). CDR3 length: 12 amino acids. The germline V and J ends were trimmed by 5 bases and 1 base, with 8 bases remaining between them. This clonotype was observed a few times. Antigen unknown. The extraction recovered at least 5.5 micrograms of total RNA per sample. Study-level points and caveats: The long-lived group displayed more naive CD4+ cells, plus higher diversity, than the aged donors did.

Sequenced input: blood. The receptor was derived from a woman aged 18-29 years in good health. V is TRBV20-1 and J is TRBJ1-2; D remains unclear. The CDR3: CSAVPDNYGYTF. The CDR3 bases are TGCAGTGCTGTCCCGGATAACTATGGCTACACCTTC.